This TCR beta chain stems from a study of blood T cell repertoires in COVID-19. For the study at large: Italy, Spain and the United States were the sources of the convalescent and acute COVID-19 samples. PBMCs, B-cell-depleted T cells, or T cells provided the cDNA or gDNA that made up the material.

Trimming left V 2 bases short and J 4 bases short, with 5 bases between. CDR3 size: 12 residues. CDR1 and CDR2 (germline): LGHDT, YNNKEL (reference sequence). Original data processing: Amplification of reference gene primers was used by the study to estimate nucleated cell counts. Sequencing used immunoSEQ multiplex PCR; TCRdb keeps in-frame clones, though not all of them. V and J calls and clone size are given by that table; D and trimming were obtained from the DNA. The table shows some 280,000 clones, with around 86% occurring only once. This clone came up a few times. Other DNA sequences of this sample code for an identical CDR3.

The clonotype comes from a woman aged 30 to 39 with active or convalescent COVID-19. The chain is built from TRBV3-1 (or the pseudogene TRBV3-2) and TRBJ2-5; D is unresolved. Source material: peripheral blood. The CDR3 DNA sequence: TGTGCCAGCAGCCAACAACTAGAGACCCAGTACTTC. Translated: CASSQQLETQYF.